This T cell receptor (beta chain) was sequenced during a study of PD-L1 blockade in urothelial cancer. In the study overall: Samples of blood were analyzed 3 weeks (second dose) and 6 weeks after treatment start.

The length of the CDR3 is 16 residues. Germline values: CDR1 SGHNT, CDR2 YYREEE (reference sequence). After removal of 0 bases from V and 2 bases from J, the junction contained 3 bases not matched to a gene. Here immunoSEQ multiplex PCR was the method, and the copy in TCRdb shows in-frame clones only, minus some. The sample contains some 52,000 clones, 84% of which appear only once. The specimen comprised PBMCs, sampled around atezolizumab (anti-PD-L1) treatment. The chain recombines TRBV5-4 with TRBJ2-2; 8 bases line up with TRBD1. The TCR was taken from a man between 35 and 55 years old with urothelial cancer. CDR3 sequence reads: CASSLVGQGNTGELFF. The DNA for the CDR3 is TGTGCCAGCAGCTTGGTTGGACAGGGAAACACCGGGGAGCTGTTTTTT.